This entry describes one T cell receptor (beta chain). V lost 0 bases, J lost 5 bases, and 25 bases lay in between. Germline lookup yields CDR1 LGHNA and CDR2 YSLEER. The CDR3 runs to 20 residues. These data belong to a study of cytomegalovirus exposure and HLA in healthy donors. With 60 Vbeta and 13 Jbeta primers, the PCR was carried out. Sequencing was performed with immunoSEQ multiplex PCR; in TCRdb, only in-frame clones are kept and a portion is missing. Of 140,000 to 150,000 clones listed, 78% are singletons. The TCR sequence derives from a man between 35 and 55 years old in good health and CMV-seropositive. The material sequenced was PBMCs. The chain has TRBV4-3 and TRBJ2-2; TRBD2 is a possible D gene (5 bases). CDR3 nucleotides: TGCGCCAGCAGCCAAGATTGGTTGGATGGGAGACTATTGGGGACCGGGGAGCTGTTTTTT. Amino acid sequence: CASSQDWLDGRLLGTGELFF.